This TCR beta chain was documented in a study of PD-L1 blockade in urothelial cancer (dated by TCRdb to 2016 to 2017). For the wider study: All patients started therapy in the mid-2010s and received atezolizumab 1,200 mg intravenously every 3 weeks. Durable clinical benefit was achieved by nine patients and was not achieved by 20 patients. Blood samples gave a median of around 130,000 T cells and 88,000 or so unique TCRs, with a median clonality of around 0.08. Blood samples were analyzed 3 weeks after the start of treatment (second dose) and 6 weeks after the start of treatment. Somatic, immune and clinical correlates of response to PD-L1 blockade with atezolizumab in urothelial cancer were the focus of an exploratory multi-omic analysis. Pretreatment blood TCR-seq was available for about 27 patients, at least one posttreatment blood collection was obtained for around 25 patients, and tumor TCR-seq was available for around 25 patients. Whole exome sequencing and RNA sequencing of pretreatment tumors were performed alongside TCR sequencing in the same patients. TCR sequencing covered pretreatment tumor samples and matched, serially collected peripheral blood taken before and after atezolizumab treatment. About nine tenths of the roughly 29 patients were identified as males with urothelial cancer of bladder origin, and a prior smoking history was reported by 18 of 29 patients. Patients had an ECOG performance status of 0 or 1 and had received between 0 and 3 prior chemotherapy regimens. Durable clinical benefit was defined as a progression-free survival longer than 6 months, and TCR features were additionally tested against progression-free survival and overall survival. The study at large found these results: Because the sample size was small (n of about 30) and many of the analyses were exploratory, the results are meant to be hypothesis-generating. At 3 weeks after the start of treatment, tumor-associated TCR clones in peripheral blood had expanded more in patients with durable benefit (n ≈ 20, p = 0.022). Improved progression-free and overall survival was associated with having pretreatment peripheral blood TCR clonality below the median.

Note on this clone: The antigen it binds to is not known. Within one base of it there is no much larger clone, and no base qualities were kept.

Inclusive of the bounding cysteine and phenylalanine, the CDR3 is 18 residues long. Of the read, only the CDR3 DNA is kept; its 54 bases are in frame from base 1. CDR1 SGDLS and CDR2 YYNGEE were looked up in the germline V gene. V is shortened by 0 bases, J by 0 bases, and the region joining them spans 17 bases. A cohort of 25 to 30 patients with locally advanced or metastatic urothelial carcinoma, treated at Memorial Sloan Kettering on a trial protocol, was included. Peripheral blood mononuclear cells were collected pretreatment and during treatment, at between 1 and 8 total time points per patient. The Qiagen DNeasy Blood extraction kit was used to purify genomic DNA from total PBMCs and tumor samples. PBMCs were collected pretreatment and during treatment, and were isolated and stored as previously described. Each PCR received spiked-in synthetic TCR analog templates so that absolute template abundance could be estimated from read counts. The immunoSEQ assay used bias-controlled V and J gene primers to amplify TCRbeta CDR3 regions from genomic DNA. Sequencing of rearranged TCRbeta segments was performed at approximately 20X coverage. In the source study's methods: Clustering was used to correct sequencing errors, and CDR3s were annotated against IMGT so that V, D and J genes could be assigned. Downstream analyses used only productive TCRbeta rearrangements, leaving out any out-of-frame or stop-codon sequences. Clonality was computed as one minus Shannon entropy normalized by the log of the number of unique productive sequences. Fisher's exact test with Benjamini-Hochberg correction, using a cutoff of adjusted p below 0.01, was how clones that differed between time points or between blood and tumor were identified. TCRdb limited this immuneACCESS table to in-frame rearrangements with V and J called. A share of clones is missing; checked studies link under half to unresolved V genes, and the rest is unexplained. V and J calls and clone size are given by that table; D and trimming were obtained from the DNA. The sample table lists around 100,000 clones, over 75% of them with a count of one. The ten most abundant clones make up roughly 2.2% of the sample.

This receptor was identified in a man aged 50-60 years with urothelial cancer. The sequence is built from TRBV9 and TRBJ2-3; D gene: possibly TRBD2, on 5 matching bases. The specimen comprised PBMCs, sampled around atezolizumab (anti-PD-L1) treatment. For the CDR3, the sequence is CASSVGVISGTSTDTQYF. The DNA reads as follows: TGTGCCAGCAGCGTAGGGGTGATAAGCGGAACTAGCACAGATACGCAGTATTTT.